This T cell receptor beta chain was profiled in a study of cytomegalovirus exposure and HLA in healthy donors. Assay used: immunoSEQ multiplex PCR; TCRdb lists only in-frame clones, some missing. The data contain around 200,000 clones, roughly four fifths of them singletons. The V gene lost 4 bases and the J gene lost 7 bases, with 17 bases spanning the gap. The CDR3 has 15 residues. Germline V CDR1 and CDR2: LNHNV, YYDKDF (reference sequence). V gene TRBV15 combines with J gene TRBJ1-5, with a possible D match to TRBD1 (5 bases). The sequence was collected from a woman between 18 and 29 years old in good health and CMV-seropositive. Sequencing was done on a sample of PBMCs. Here the CDR3 reads CATSTTPGSWQPQHF. The CDR3 DNA is TGTGCCACCAGCACAACCCCAGGGTCTTGGCAGCCCCAGCATTTT.